One sample yielded the 22 T cell receptor beta chains listed below, sequenced in a study of response to subunit inactivated influenza vaccine. One entry per CDR3 protein results from TCRdb running MiXCR on the RT-PCR reads. This repertoire shows hundreds of thousands of distinct CDR3 sequences, approximately 14% found once; its top ten account for about 7.4%. The sequencing here drew on PBMCs from blood, taken around 15 days before vaccination. These receptors were obtained from a man in his fifties who received an inactivated influenza vaccine.

Only a few counts were recorded for this clonotype. The chain is built from TRBV4-3 and TRBJ2-2; 8 bases align to TRBD2. CDR3 length: 17 amino acids. J was trimmed by 0 bases and V by 1 base; bases with no gene match: 4. Germline V gene sequence: CDR1 LGHNA, CDR2 YSLEER. The CDR3 nucleotides read TGCGCCAGCAGCCAAGGCTGGCGGGAGGCGAACACCGGGGAGCTGTTTTTT. This gives the protein CASSQGWREANTGELFF.

This clonotype showed up many times. This chain connects TRBV2 to TRBJ1-6; 7 nucleotides line up with TRBD1. The germline V gene has CDR1 SNHLY and CDR2 FYNNEI. V lost 7 bases, J lost 3 bases, and 9 bases stayed unmatched. The CDR3 runs 16 residues. The CDR3 sequence: CASNGGQLIYNSPLHF. The CDR3 nucleotides read TGTGCCAGCAATGGGGGACAGCTCATCTATAATTCACCCCTCCACTTT. Full variable domain (missing parts from reference TRBV2 and TRBJ1-6): EPEVTQTPSHQVTQMGQEVILRCVPISNHLYFYWYRQILGQKVEFLVSFYNNEISEKSEIFDDQFSVERPDGSNFTLKIRSTKLEDSAMYFCASNGGQLIYNSPLHFGNGTRLTVT.

This clonotype was observed a single time. The CDR3 here is CASSSARPSYEQYF. As DNA, the CDR3 is TGCGCCAGCAGCTCCGCAAGACCGAGCTACGAGCAGTACTTC. This sequence joins TRBV5-1 and TRBJ2-7; D ambiguous. V gave up 3 bases and J gave up 3 bases, with 13 bases separating them. The CDR3 runs 14 residues. The germline V gene encodes CDR1 SGHRS and CDR2 YFSETQ.

This clonotype was recorded a few times. The chain recombines TRBV10-3 with TRBJ1-4; D gene uncertain. This CDR3 is 13 amino acids long. V was clipped by 4 bases and J by 11 bases, with 14 bases between them. From germline, CDR1 is ENHRY and CDR2 SYGVKD. The CDR3 DNA sequence: TGTGCCATCAGTGGGACCGCGGGAGAGAAACTGTTTTTT. Residues: CAISGTAGEKLFF.

This clonotype was observed a few times. The chain joins TRBV5-5 to TRBJ2-1; D tentatively fits TRBD1 or TRBD2 (6 bases each). Trimming took 5 bases from V and 4 from J, leaving 13 bases between them. Germline CDR1 and CDR2: SGHKS and YYEKEE (reference sequence). The CDR3 length is 14 residues. The CDR3 region is CASSREGGYNEQFF. The CDR3 DNA sequence: TGTGCCAGCAGTCGCGAGGGGGGTTACAATGAGCAGTTCTTC.

The CDR3 protein is CASSKQGSGYEQYF. DNA of the CDR3: TGCGCCAGCAGTAAACAGGGATCTGGGTACGAGCAGTACTTC. The chain has TRBV4-3 and TRBJ2-7; a possible D gene is TRBD1 (6 bases). Germline V CDR1 and CDR2: LGHNA, YSLEER. Trimming took off 6 bases at V and 4 bases at J, with 16 bases between the two ends. The CDR3 has 14 residues.

V usage is TRBV9 and J usage is TRBJ2-5, with a weak D call TRBD1 (6 bases). V lost 2 bases and J lost 2, with 10 bases in between. The CDR3 runs 14 residues. CDR1 is SGDLS and CDR2 is YYNGEE in the germline V gene. CDR3 DNA sequence: TGTGCCAGCAGCGTGGACAGTAGACAAGAGACCCAGTACTTC. Translating it yields CASSVDSRQETQYF. Supplemented by reference TRBV9 and TRBJ2-5, the full variable domain reads DSGVTQTPKHLITATGQRVTLRCSPRSGDLSVYWYQQSLDQGLQFLIQYYNGEERAKGNILERFSAQQFPDLHSELNLSSLELGDSALYFCASSVDSRQETQYFGPGTRLLVL.

This clonotype was seen once. The rearrangement uses TRBV15 and TRBJ1-1; 8 positions match TRBD1. The CDR3 runs to 15 residues. The V segment lost 4 bases and the J segment 4 bases; nucleotides outside the gene matches: 8. Per germline, CDR1 LNHNV and CDR2 YYDKDF (reference sequence). CDR3 amino acids: CATSKSRGPGTEAFF. The CDR3 DNA reads TGTGCCACCAGCAAGAGCAGGGGGCCGGGCACTGAAGCTTTCTTT.

In this sample, this clonotype turned up a few times. This rearrangement joins TRBV29-1 to TRBJ2-1, with 7 positions matching TRBD2. The V and J ends lost 7 bases and 10 bases, in that order; junction bases with no gene match: 13. Germline V gives CDR1 SQVTM, CDR2 ANQGSEA. The CDR3 totals 13 residues. The CDR3 region has the DNA TGCAGCGCCGACGCGCGGGAGCCCCAGGAGCAGTTCTTC. Translation: CSADAREPQEQFF.

The chain combines TRBV25-1 with TRBJ1-6, with D maybe TRBD1 (6 bases). With 1 base removed from V and 10 bases from J, the gap between germline ends came to 14 bases. Germline CDR1 reads MGHDK; CDR2 reads SYGVNS. The CDR3 is made up of 15 amino acids. In DNA form, the CDR3 reads TGTGCCAGCAGTGAATGGGGGGGCGGGAAATCACCCCTCCACTTT. Protein sequence: CASSEWGGGKSPLHF. The complete variable domain, with remaining parts taken from reference TRBV25-1 and TRBJ1-6, reads EADIYQTPRYLVIGTGKKITLECSQTMGHDKMYWYQQDPGMELHLIHYSYGVNSTEKGDLSSESTVSRIRTEHFPLTLESARPSHTSQYLCASSEWGGGKSPLHFGNGTRLTVT.

This chain uses TRBV9 with TRBJ2-2, with 9 nucleotides matching TRBD1. This CDR3 region has 16 residues. V lost 4 bases, J lost 4 bases, and 8 bases stayed unmatched. Germline-derived CDR1 and CDR2 are SGDLS and YYNGEE. CDR3 loop: CASSPGTGMSTGELFF. The DNA for the CDR3 is TGTGCCAGCAGCCCCGGGACAGGGATGAGCACCGGGGAGCTGTTTTTT.

This clonotype was recorded a few times. V gene TRBV12-3 or TRBV12-4 combines with J gene TRBJ1-1, with a tentative D call TRBD1 (6 bases). CDR3 length: 14 amino acids. Trimming removed 6 bases at V and 4 bases at J, with 15 bases between. The DNA of the CDR3 is TGTGCCAGCAGAACTGGACAGCAAGCCACTGAAGCTTTCTTT. It is translated as CASRTGQQATEAFF.

The chain couples TRBV18 to TRBJ1-1; TRBD1 matches 7 bases. This CDR3 region has 17 residues. V trimming: 1 base; J trimming: 2 bases; junction bases outside the gene matches: 10. CDR1 and CDR2 (germline): KGHSH, LQKENI. The CDR3 nucleotides are TGTGCCAGCTCACCACAGGGGGCGCAGAGAATAAACACTGAAGCTTTCTTT. Translated: CASSPQGAQRINTEAFF.

This clonotype was seen only a few times. CDR3 protein: CASSQDSGAGVEQFF. CDR3 DNA: TGCGCCAGCAGCCAAGACTCGGGGGCGGGCGTGGAGCAGTTCTTC. V and J are TRBV4-1 and TRBJ2-1; the D call may be TRBD1 or TRBD2 (6 bases each). The CDR3 is made up of 15 amino acids. Germline CDR1 MGHRA, CDR2 YSYEKL. The ends were cut back, 0 bases at V and 10 bases at J, with 16 bases in the middle.

This clonotype has just a few counts. The rearrangement links TRBV6-1 to TRBJ2-2; 10 positions match TRBD1. Germline V gene data show CDR1 as MNHNS and CDR2 as SASEGT. The CDR3 is 15 residues long. The junction had 1 base not matched to a gene; V was cut back by 3 bases and J by 3 bases. CDR3 residues: CASSEGTGDTGELFF. The CDR3 region has the DNA TGTGCCAGCAGTGAGGGGACAGGGGACACCGGGGAGCTGTTTTTT.

In its sample, this clonotype was seen a few times. The chain uses TRBV29-1 and TRBJ2-5, with D perhaps TRBD2 (5 bases). The germline V gene encodes CDR1 SQVTM and CDR2 ANQGSEA. Trimming stripped 6 bases from V and 3 bases from J, with 11 bases between. The CDR3 is 12 residues long. The CDR3 spells CSVRGGEETQYF. CDR3 in DNA: TGCAGCGTGCGAGGAGGAGAAGAGACCCAGTACTTC.

This clonotype was seen a handful of times. The chain is built from TRBV20-1 and TRBJ2-5; a possible D gene is TRBD1 (6 bases). Trimming stripped 0 bases from V and 5 bases from J, with 16 bases between. This CDR3 contains 15 residues. The germline V gene has CDR1 DFQATT and CDR2 SNEGSKA (reference sequence). This CDR3 reads CSARDYRDPRETQYF. CDR3 DNA sequence: TGCAGTGCTAGAGACTACAGGGACCCGAGGGAGACCCAGTACTTC.

This rearrangement joins TRBV29-1 to TRBJ1-1; no clear D. V shed 7 bases and J shed 1 base, with 13 bases lying between them. Germline CDR1 and CDR2: SQVTM and ANQGSEA. The CDR3 is made up of 13 amino acids. For the CDR3, the DNA is TGCAGCGATCGGGCCAGCGGGAACACTGAAGCTTTCTTT. It encodes CSDRASGNTEAFF. The complete variable domain, with remaining parts taken from reference TRBV29-1 and TRBJ1-1, reads SAVISQKPSRDICQRGTSLTIQCQVDSQVTMMFWYRQQPGQSLTLIATANQGSEATYESGFVIDKFPISRPNLTFSTLTVSNMSPEDSSIYLCSDRASGNTEAFFGQGTRLTVV.

This clonotype was recorded a few times. This sequence joins TRBV20-1 and TRBJ2-7; D uncertain. Trimming left V 1 base short and J 9 bases short, with 10 bases between. CDR3 length: 11 residues. Per the germline V gene, CDR1 is DFQATT and CDR2 is SNEGSKA (reference sequence). In DNA, the CDR3 is TGCAGTGCTAGAGTCAGTTCGGGGCAGTACTTC. Its translation is CSARVSSGQYF.

This clonotype has at least ten counts. The chain links TRBV30 to TRBJ2-7, with a possible D match to TRBD1 (5 bases). CDR1 and CDR2 from the germline V gene are GTSNPN and SVGIG (reference sequence). This CDR3 is 14 amino acids long. Between the trimmed V and J ends, which lost 3 bases and 5 bases, there was a span of 17 bases. The CDR3, as DNA: TGTGCCTGGAGAGGGGCCGCATTCAAGCACGAGCAGTACTTC. Protein sequence: CAWRGAAFKHEQYF.

This clonotype appeared a few times. The rearrangement links TRBV4-1 to TRBJ2-2; D gene ambiguous. There are 15 residues in the CDR3. V lost 0 bases and J 4 bases, leaving 9 bases between the germline ends. CDR1 and CDR2 (germline): MGHRA, YSYEKL. The chain's CDR3 is CASSQDITFTGELFF. For the CDR3, the DNA is TGCGCCAGCAGCCAAGATATAACCTTCACCGGGGAGCTGTTTTTT.

The CDR3 protein is CASSVRSSYNEQFF. The CDR3 region has the DNA TGTGCCAGCAGCGTAAGGAGTTCCTACAATGAGCAGTTCTTC. The chain recombines TRBV9 with TRBJ2-1; unclear D gene. This CDR3 spans 14 amino acids. Trimming left V 1 base short and J 1 base short, with 6 bases between. Germline assignment: CDR1 SGDLS and CDR2 YYNGEE.